This T cell receptor beta chain was sequenced for a study of T cells in Graves' hyperthyroidism and ophthalmopathy. This clonotype has at least ten counts. Antigen: not known. Points from the study as a whole: Classification by a 13 V-J model distinguished ophthalmopathy from stable hyperthyroidism.

V was pared by 4 bases and J by 0 bases, with 2 bases between. Germline V gene sequence: CDR1 SGHTA, CDR2 FQGNSA. This CDR3 is 12 amino acids long. RNA transcripts served as the template for amplifying TCR beta CDR3 regions. HTBI primers were the set used in a first-round RT-PCR of the TCR CDR3. TCRdb analysed the multiplex PCR reads with MiXCR anew, one entry per CDR3 protein. The data show 490,000 or so distinct CDR3 sequences, with roughly 21% seen just once and approximately 50% held by the top ten. A Clinical Activity Score of at least 3, a NOSPECS grade of at least 4 and a duration under 3 months were recorded in the ophthalmopathy patients. Thyroid ultrasound, orbital computed tomography, clinical symptoms, and serum thyroxine and TRAb underpinned diagnoses.

The specimen sequenced was blood. The receptor was derived from a man aged 40-49 years with Graves' ophthalmopathy. J is TRBJ2-3 and V is TRBV7-2; D call uncertain. The CDR3 region is CASSYSTDTQYF. In DNA form, the CDR3 reads TGTGCCAGCAGCTATAGCACAGATACGCAGTATTTT.